Each of the 13 T cell receptor beta chains below was sequenced from the same sample in a study of Tregs in tolerant kidney transplant recipients (dated by TCRdb to the late 2010s). The library was generated by the immunoSEQ multiplex PCR assay. The clones in this table, taken by TCRdb from immuneACCESS, are in-frame only. Not every clone is retained; where verified, under half of the shortfall comes from an unresolved V gene, and the cause of the rest is unknown. The sample data list tens of thousands of clones, and roughly 96% of these were observed just once. Together, the top ten hold approximately 0.4% of the sample. Their cognate antigens are unknown. The sequenced sample was Tregs from blood cultured with allogeneic cells. The receptors shown here come from a human donor in good health.

This chain joins TRBV5-6 and TRBJ1-1; 8 bases are shared with TRBD1. Trimming at V came to 2 bases and at J to 3 bases, leaving 6 bases not matched to a gene. The CDR3 sequence is 15 residues long. The germline V gene has CDR1 SGHDT and CDR2 YYEEEE. CDR3 region: CASSFGQGADTEAFF. The CDR3 DNA reads TGTGCCAGCAGCTTTGGGCAGGGGGCGGACACTGAAGCTTTCTTT.

The CDR3 DNA reads as TGCGCCAACCGCCAGCGGGAGGGCCACGGGGAGCTGTTTTTT. Translated: CANRQREGHGELFF. V is TRBV10-1 and J is TRBJ2-2; TRBD2 agrees at 10 bases. CDR3 size: 14 residues. Germline V lookup: CDR1 WNHNN, CDR2 SYGVQD (reference sequence). Trimming at V came to 10 bases and at J to 7 bases, leaving 9 bases not matched to a gene.

V and J are TRBV27 and TRBJ1-5; D not resolved. Trimming shortened V by 6 bases and J by 6 bases, and 9 bases separated the two germline ends. Germline V gene data show CDR1 as MNHEY and CDR2 as SMNVEV (reference sequence). The CDR3 consists of 12 residues. CDR3 sequence reads: CASSTGIQPQHF. CDR3 bases: TGTGCCAGCAGCACCGGGATTCAGCCCCAGCATTTT.

This clone appeared a single time. The V call is TRBV19, the J call TRBJ2-3; a possible D gene is TRBD2 (7 bases). CDR3 length: 14 residues. The germline gives CDR1 LNHDA, CDR2 SQIVND (reference sequence). V was trimmed by 6 bases and J by 2 bases, leaving 12 bases between them. CDR3 region: CASRRGGATDTQYF. CDR3 in DNA: TGTGCCAGTAGAAGGGGGGGGGCCACAGATACGCAGTATTTT.

The J gene is TRBJ1-4, the V gene TRBV18; D possibly corresponds to TRBD1 (5 bases). The germline V gene has CDR1 KGHSH and CDR2 LQKENI. V dropped 0 bases and J dropped 7 bases, with 9 bases sitting between them. This CDR3 contains 14 residues. As DNA, the CDR3 is TGTGCCAGCTCACCACCTGGGGCAAGTGAAAAACTGTTTTTT. Translation gives CASSPPGASEKLFF.

This chain connects TRBV10-1 to TRBJ2-1; TRBD1 aligns across 10 bases. The CDR3 covers 15 residues. The germline V gene has CDR1 WNHNN and CDR2 SYGVQD (reference sequence). With V trimmed by 4 bases and J by 6 bases, 6 bases remained unmatched. The CDR3 reads CASSAGGTGVNEQFF. Written as DNA, the CDR3 is TGCGCCAGCAGTGCGGGGGGGACAGGGGTCAATGAGCAGTTCTTC.

This chain uses TRBV27 with TRBJ2-2; D gene ambiguous. The CDR3 is 14 amino acids. The germline gives CDR1 MNHEY, CDR2 SMNVEV (reference sequence). Trimming stripped 7 bases from V and 4 bases from J, with 13 bases between. This CDR3 is CASTFATRTGELFF. CDR3 bases: TGTGCCAGCACCTTTGCTACGCGCACCGGGGAGCTGTTTTTT.

Remarks on this clone: Other DNA sequences in the same sample also yield this CDR3. J is TRBJ2-1 and V is TRBV5-1; possibly TRBD2 for D (6 bases). The CDR3 contains 12 residues. V was clipped by 5 bases and J by 4 bases, with 7 bases between them. Per the germline V gene, CDR1 is SGHRS and CDR2 is YFSETQ. CDR3 sequence: CASSSGYNEQFF. The CDR3 nucleotides read TGCGCCAGCAGTAGCGGATACAATGAGCAGTTCTTC.

This chain connects TRBV10-3 to TRBJ1-5; 7 bases match TRBD1. This CDR3 spans 17 amino acids. The V gene's germline CDR1 is ENHRY and CDR2 SYGVKD. The V segment lost 5 bases and the J segment 1 base; nucleotides outside the gene matches: 11. DNA of the CDR3: TGTGCCATCAGTAAGGACAGGTCGGGGGGGAGCAATCAGCCCCAGCATTTT. Its translation is CAISKDRSGGSNQPQHF.

This clone was picked up one time. The CDR3 DNA reads as TGCGCCAGCAGCTTGGCCCCGGGCAGACCTTCAGCTAACTATGGCTACACCTTC. Translated: CASSLAPGRPSANYGYTF. The chain couples TRBV5-1 to TRBJ1-2; D gene uncertain. The germline gives CDR1 SGHRS, CDR2 YFSETQ. The V and J ends lost 0 bases and 0 bases respectively, with 18 bases between them. CDR3 length: 18 residues. The entire variable domain, with the rest obtained from reference TRBV5-1 and TRBJ1-2, is as follows: KAGVTQTPRYLIKTRGQQVTLSCSPISGHRSVSWYQQTPGQGLQFLFEYFSETQRNKGNFPGRFSGRQFSNSRSEMNVSTLELGDSALYLCASSLAPGRPSANYGYTFGSGTRLTVV.

The chain is built from TRBV5-1 and TRBJ2-5; D ambiguous. The germline V and J ends were trimmed by 10 bases and 0 bases, with 16 bases remaining between them. This CDR3 region has 14 residues. Germline V gives CDR1 SGHRS, CDR2 YFSETQ. The CDR3 nucleotides read TGCGCCTCCCTTCTCGATCTCCACCAAGAGACCCAGTACTTC. Its protein is CASLLDLHQETQYF.

This chain uses TRBV6-1 with TRBJ2-1; D is unresolved. This CDR3 contains 15 residues. V shed 6 bases and J shed 1 base, with 13 bases lying between them. Germline lookup yields CDR1 MNHNS and CDR2 SASEGT. The CDR3 DNA reads as TGTGCCAGCAGCACGACTGGAAATTCCTACAATGAGCAGTTCTTC. It encodes CASSTTGNSYNEQFF.

The genes are TRBV5-1 and TRBJ2-7, with D unresolved. V lost 3 bases and J 1 base, leaving 5 bases between the germline ends. CDR1 and CDR2 from the germline V gene are SGHRS and YFSETQ. The CDR3 contains 12 residues. The CDR3 bases are TGCGCCAGCAGCTCCCCGTCCTACGAGCAGTACTTC. Translating it yields CASSSPSYEQYF.